This TCR beta chain was documented in a study of blood T cell repertoires in COVID-19 (dated by TCRdb to 2019 to 2021). For the study in its entirety: Collaborator samples came from the United States, Italy and Spain and covered acute and convalescent phases of COVID-19. The repertoires were released in a freely available public database intended as a resource for research on the immune response to SARS-CoV-2. The material from the prospective study consisted of cDNA or gDNA derived from T cells, B-cell-depleted T cells, or PBMCs. A de-identified subject ID, COVID-19 status, age in years and sex were almost always included in the sample metadata. The samples were drawn from the first 160 participants of the ongoing ImmuneRACE study and from 1,254 subjects provided by 6 global collaborators. The dataset comprised deeply sampled blood TCRbeta repertoires from subjects exposed to, actively infected with, or recovered from COVID-19. Where available, HLA class I and class II types were taken from metadata supplied by the sample provider and were not determined by assay-based typing.

V trim: 0 bases; J trim: 9 bases; unmatched bases: 7. From the cysteine through the phenylalanine, the CDR3 covers 15 amino acids. Left in the record is the CDR3 DNA by itself, 45 bases read in frame from the first base. The germline V gene gives CDR1 as SGDLS and CDR2 as YYNGEE. To note about this clone: Which antigen it targets is not known. Base qualities are missing; no much larger clone stands one base away.

The immunoSEQ Assay, a bias-controlled multiplex PCR, was used to amplify TCRbeta CDR3 regions from genomic DNA. In the paper's pipeline: The number of nucleated cells in each sample was estimated by amplification of reference gene primers within the assay. To quantify the absolute abundance of each unique TCRbeta CDR3 rearrangement, sequence reads were collapsed and filtered. For each sample, productive Simpson clonality was calculated as the square root of Simpson's diversity index over productive rearrangements. TCRdb mirrors the immuneACCESS table, restricted to in-frame sequences. Some clones are absent from its copies; in checked studies, under half trace to an unresolved V gene, and the reason for the others is unknown. D and trimming come from the DNA, and the V and J calls and clone size come from that table. The sample records 50,000 to 65,000 clones, around 80% of which are singletons. The ten largest clonotypes hold about 6.7% of the sample.

Each collaborating institution followed its own protocols to collect whole blood in K2EDTA tubes. Collaborator samples were shipped for TCRbeta analysis as frozen whole blood, isolated PBMCs, or DNA extracted from either sample type. Results the study describes overall, beyond this receptor: How much clinical and demographic metadata was included differed by source and by participant, and the metadata was provided uncurated.

This TCR was recovered from a human donor in a cohort sampled during active COVID-19. This sequence uses TRBV9 and TRBJ2-1, and 9 junction bases match TRBD2. Sequencing was performed on peripheral blood. DNA sequence: TGTGCCAGCAGCGTAGAAGGCGGGAGGGCCCGTGAGCAGTTCTTC. This translates into CASSVEGGRAREQFF.